These T cell receptor delta chains were read from a single sample in a study of Vδ1+ human thymocytes. TCRdb re-called the multiplex PCR reads using CATT. The profile shows 50,000 to 60,000 delta-chain clones, around 16% of them singletons. The material sequenced was Vdelta1+ gamma-delta thymocytes from the thymus. The receptor source for this set is a girl under two years old who had congenital heart surgery. The CDR3 runs from the conserved cysteine through the conserved F or W. A D gene is named only where the DNA matches it firmly. Clone size is given for some rows only: seen once, a few or many times, or a class if the clone is expanded.

V gene	J gene	clone size	D gene	CDR3 protein	CDR3 DNA
TRDV2	TRDJ1	-	-	CACDTWGGYCDKLIF	TGTGCCTGTGACACCTGGGGGGGTTATTGCGATAAACTCATCTTT
TRDV1	TRDJ1	-	TRDD3	CALGERIGLLVLGEYTDKLIF	TGTGCTCTTGGGGAACGGATTGGTTTGCTCGTACTGGGGGAGTACACCGATAAACTCATCTTT
TRDV1	TRDJ1	-	-	CALGEGGIKRHTDKLIF	TGTGCTCTTGGGGAAGGCGGGATAAAACGGCACACCGATAAACTCATCTTT
TRDV1	TRDJ1	few	TRDD3	CALGESPLLGDLTDKLIF	TGTGCTCTTGGGGAATCCCCTTTACTGGGGGATCTCACCGATAAACTCATCTTT
TRDV1	TRDJ1	-	-	CALGVSQHGLPRYWGQTPTDKLIF	TGTGCTCTTGGGGTCTCTCAACACGGCCTTCCAAGGTACTGGGGTCAAACCCCAACCGATAAACTCATCTTT
TRDV1	TRDJ1	-	-	CALGEHLLQYTDKLIF	TGTGCTCTTGGGGAACACCTTCTTCAGTACACCGATAAACTCATCTTT
TRDV1	TRDJ1	-	TRDD3	CALGEQCPVVYWGIRVDKLIF	TGTGCTCTTGGGGAACAGTGCCCGGTGGTGTACTGGGGGATACGTGTCGATAAACTCATCTTT
TRDV1	TRDJ1	few	TRDD3	CALGELDPPTGGYAGLIF	TGTGCTCTTGGGGAACTGGACCCCCCGACTGGGGGATACGCAGGGCTCATCTTT
TRDV1	TRDJ1	-	TRDD3	CALGPVSGGYSTDKLIF	TGTGCTCTTGGGCCCGTATCTGGGGGATATAGCACCGATAAACTCATCTTT
TRDV1	TRDJ1	few	-	CALGELPTRAIGVGLGKLIF	TGTGCTCTTGGGGAACTTCCTACTAGAGCCATCGGGGTTGGTCTGGGTAAACTCATCTTT
TRDV2	TRDJ1	few	TRDD3	CACGVGDAIKGADKLIF	TGTGCCTGTGGGGTGGGGGATGCCATAAAGGGGGCCGATAAACTCATCTTT
TRDV1	TRDJ1	-	TRDD3	CALGELSQLGVPTDKLIF	TGTGCTCTTGGGGAACTCTCCCAACTGGGGGTTCCAACCGATAAACTCATCTTT
TRDV1	TRDJ1	few	-	CALGDGAPSARTRKLIF	TGTGCTCTTGGGGACGGGGCTCCCTCTGCCCGAACCCGAAAACTCATCTTT
TRDV1	TRDJ1	-	-	CALGERAPTFTDKLIF	TGTGCTCTTGGGGAACGGGCACCTACCTTCACCGATAAACTCATCTTT
TRDV1	TRDJ1	-	TRDD2	CALGADPFLHYWEYTDKLIF	TGTGCTCTTGGGGCCGATCCCTTCCTACACTACTGGGAATACACCGATAAACTCATCTTT
TRDV1	TRDJ1	-	TRDD3	CALGAARRNTHTGGCGDKLIF	TGTGCTCTTGGGGCCGCTAGACGGAATACGCATACTGGGGGATGTGGCGATAAACTCATCTTT
TRDV1	TRDJ1	few	-	CALGELGHCSDKLIF	TGTGCTCTTGGGGAACTAGGCCACTGCTCCGATAAACTCATCTTT
TRDV1	TRDJ1	-	-	CALAALGMGGTDKLIF	TGTGCTCTTGCGGCTCTAGGGATGGGGGGCACCGATAAACTCATCTTT
TRDV1	TRDJ1	-	TRDD3	CALGELLSYWGIQDTDKLIF	TGTGCTCTTGGGGAACTTCTTTCCTACTGGGGGATACAGGACACCGATAAACTCATCTTT
TRDV1	TRDJ1	-	TRDD3	CALGELTTWGTSSTDKLIF	TGTGCTCTTGGGGAACTGACTACCTGGGGGACTTCGTCCACCGATAAACTCATCTTT
TRDV1	TRDJ1	few	-	CALGDRLPMGKLIF	TGTGCTCTTGGGGACCGCCTCCCCATGGGGAAACTCATCTTT
TRDV1	TRDJ1	-	TRDD3	CALGELPSYTGGYRGTDKLIF	TGTGCTCTTGGGGAACTGCCTTCCTACACTGGGGGATACCGGGGCACCGATAAACTCATCTTT
TRDV1	TRDJ1	-	TRDD3	CALGEQGLGDTRPDKLIF	TGTGCTCTTGGGGAACAAGGACTGGGGGATACGAGGCCCGATAAACTCATCTTT
TRAV29/DV5	TRDJ1	few	-	CAASAPSYLLLGDLLTDKLIF	TGTGCAGCAAGCGCGCCTTCCTACCTCCTACTGGGGGATCTCCTCACCGATAAACTCATCTTT
TRDV3	TRDJ1	-	TRDD3	CAFISYGDNTDKLIF	TGTGCCTTTATTAGCTATGGGGATAACACCGATAAACTCATCTTT
TRAV29/DV5	TRDJ1	-	TRDD3	CAASAFSDRYWGIWDRYTDKLIF	TGTGCAGCAAGCGCTTTTTCTGATAGGTACTGGGGGATATGGGATAGGTACACCGATAAACTCATCTTT
TRDV1	TRDJ2	-	-	CALGEPPSSGGTLTAQLFF	TGTGCTCTTGGGGAACCCCCTTCCTCCGGGGGGACTTTGACAGCACAACTCTTCTTT
TRDV1	TRDJ1	-	-	CALGELRGFPILTYTDKLIF	TGTGCTCTTGGGGAACTGAGGGGATTCCCGATACTGACATACACCGATAAACTCATCTTT
TRDV1	TRDJ1	-	-	CALVSPALLRRGPTDKLIF	TGTGCTCTTGTGTCCCCGGCCTTACTACGGAGGGGACCTACCGATAAACTCATCTTT
TRDV2	TRDJ1	-	TRDD3	CACAPSGGYLRSGTDKLIF	TGTGCCTGTGCCCCCTCTGGGGGATATTTGAGAAGCGGCACCGATAAACTCATCTTT
TRDV2	TRDJ3	many	TRDD3	CACRLGDTVGWDTRQMFF	TGTGCCTGTCGATTGGGGGATACAGTCGGCTGGGACACCCGACAGATGTTTTTC
TRDV1	TRDJ1	-	-	CALGEGGGLGTDKLIF	TGTGCTCTTGGGGAAGGAGGCGGATTAGGCACCGATAAACTCATCTTT
TRDV1	TRDJ1	-	TRDD2	CALGDPLPTKNGTLHTDKLIF	TGTGCTCTTGGGGACCCCCTTCCTACGAAAAATGGGACGTTACACACCGATAAACTCATCTTT
TRDV1	TRDJ1	few	-	CALGELAGVTDKLIF	TGTGCTCTTGGGGAACTAGCCGGGGTCACCGATAAACTCATCTTT
TRDV1	TRDJ1	-	-	CALGEALVPLPYTDKLIF	TGTGCTCTTGGGGAAGCCTTAGTACCCCTACCGTACACCGATAAACTCATCTTT
TRDV1	TRDJ2	few	-	CALGERPSGSLGRAQLFF	TGTGCTCTTGGGGAACGCCCCTCGGGATCCCTCGGGAGGGCACAACTCTTCTTT
TRDV1	TRDJ1	few	-	CALGALPFPEIYTDKLIF	TGTGCTCTTGGGGCACTACCCTTCCCCGAGATATACACCGATAAACTCATCTTT
TRDV1	TRDJ1	few	TRDD3	CALGELSWNWGMGPKLIF	TGTGCTCTTGGGGAACTTTCGTGGAACTGGGGGATGGGGCCCAAACTCATCTTT
TRDV1	TRDJ1	-	TRDD3	CALGLTTGGYYTDKLIF	TGTGCTCTTGGTTTAACTACTGGGGGATATTACACCGATAAACTCATCTTT
TRDV1	TRDJ1	-	TRDD3	CALGEPLPFGGYEYTDKLIF	TGTGCTCTTGGGGAGCCACTCCCCTTCGGGGGATACGAGTACACCGATAAACTCATCTTT
TRDV1	TRDJ1	few	TRDD2	CALGEPPSYLYTDKLIF	TGTGCTCTTGGGGAACCGCCTTCCTACCTGTACACCGATAAACTCATCTTT
TRDV1	TRDJ1	few	TRDD3	CALGELRPGTGGYIGVKLIF	TGTGCTCTTGGGGAACTAAGGCCTGGGACTGGGGGATACATTGGGGTAAAGCTCATCTTT
TRDV1	TRDJ1	few	TRDD3	CALGEITVLGRCTDKLIF	TGTGCTCTTGGGGAAATAACTGTACTGGGGAGATGCACCGATAAACTCATCTTT
TRDV2	TRDJ1	few	TRDD3	CACDMLGDIGTDKLIF	TGTGCCTGTGACATGCTGGGGGATATCGGCACCGATAAACTCATCTTT
TRDV1	TRDJ1	-	TRDD3	CALGDCTHYWGTSPGGTDKLIF	TGTGCTCTTGGGGACTGCACTCATTACTGGGGGACCTCCCCGGGGGGCACCGATAAACTCATCTTT
TRDV1	TRDJ1	-	TRDD3	CALIFPRGPTCTGGYPDTDKLIF	TGTGCTCTGATTTTCCCCCGAGGTCCTACTTGTACTGGGGGATACCCTGACACCGATAAACTCATCTTT
TRDV1	TRDJ1	-	-	CALGERGGPADSFWGCTDKLIF	TGTGCTCTTGGGGAACGGGGAGGTCCAGCCGATTCCTTTTGGGGATGCACCGATAAACTCATCTTT
TRDV1	TRDJ1	few	TRDD3	CALGIVREPWPPYWGIRTDKLIF	TGTGCTCTTGGGATCGTGCGGGAACCCTGGCCACCTTACTGGGGGATACGCACCGATAAACTCATCTTT
TRDV1	TRDJ1	few	TRDD3	CALGEVRTGIQEMASTDKLIF	TGTGCTCTTGGGGAAGTTCGCACGGGGATACAAGAGATGGCCTCCACCGATAAACTCATCTTT
TRDV1	TRDJ1	few	-	CALGELGPPSGPKLIF	TGTGCTCTTGGGGAACTGGGGCCTCCGTCCGGTCCCAAACTCATCTTT
TRDV1	TRDJ1	few	TRDD3	CALGEPRDGGYRYKLIF	TGTGCTCTTGGGGAGCCACGCGATGGGGGATACCGTTATAAACTCATCTTT
TRDV1	TRDJ1	few	TRDD3	CALGEDPTLLSTGGYTDKLIF	TGTGCTCTTGGGGAAGACCCTACGCTACTCAGTACTGGGGGATACACCGATAAACTCATCTTT
TRDV1	TRDJ1	-	TRDD3	CALGELPPTYTLGAPDKLIF	TGTGCTCTTGGGGAACTACCTCCTACGTACACACTGGGGGCCCCCGATAAACTCATCTTT
TRDV1	TRDJ1	-	-	CALGEDRSPLVSLSDKLIF	TGTGCTCTTGGGGAAGATAGGAGTCCCCTGGTCTCTTTAAGCGATAAACTCATCTTT
TRDV2	TRDJ1	few	TRDD3	CASLLFSMGDTRSDKLIF	TGTGCCTCCCTATTATTTTCTATGGGGGATACGCGATCCGATAAACTCATCTTT
TRDV1	TRDJ1	-	-	CALGELSTFLQWGIPPYTDKLIF	TGTGCTCTTGGGGAACTTTCGACCTTCCTACAATGGGGGATACCTCCTTACACCGATAAACTCATCTTT
TRDV1	TRDJ1	few	TRDD3	CALGESQAGGYGSDKLIF	TGTGCTCTTGGGGAAAGCCAGGCTGGGGGATACGGGAGCGATAAACTCATCTTT
TRDV1	TRDJ1	few	-	CALGGASYVRGIPTDKLIF	TGTGCTCTTGGGGGAGCTTCCTACGTAAGGGGGATACCCACCGATAAACTCATCTTT
TRDV1	TRDJ1	-	TRDD3	CALGDPVLRGGLGEKLIF	TGTGCTCTTGGGGATCCGGTCCTACGAGGGGGACTGGGGGAGAAACTCATCTTT